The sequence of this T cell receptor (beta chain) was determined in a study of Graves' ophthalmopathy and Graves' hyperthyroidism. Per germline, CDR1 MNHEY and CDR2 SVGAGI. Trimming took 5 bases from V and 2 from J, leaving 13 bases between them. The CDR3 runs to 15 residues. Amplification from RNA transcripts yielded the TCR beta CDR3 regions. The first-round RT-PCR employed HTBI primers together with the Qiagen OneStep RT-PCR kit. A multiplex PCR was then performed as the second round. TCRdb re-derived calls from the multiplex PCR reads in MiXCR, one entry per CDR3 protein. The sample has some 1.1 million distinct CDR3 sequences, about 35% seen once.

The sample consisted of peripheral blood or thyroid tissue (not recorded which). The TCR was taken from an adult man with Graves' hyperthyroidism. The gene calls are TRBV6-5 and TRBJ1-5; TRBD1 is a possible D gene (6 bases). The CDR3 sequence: CASSMGAGGNQPQHF. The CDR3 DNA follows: TGTGCCAGCAGTATGGGGGCCGGCGGCAATCAGCCCCAGCATTTT.